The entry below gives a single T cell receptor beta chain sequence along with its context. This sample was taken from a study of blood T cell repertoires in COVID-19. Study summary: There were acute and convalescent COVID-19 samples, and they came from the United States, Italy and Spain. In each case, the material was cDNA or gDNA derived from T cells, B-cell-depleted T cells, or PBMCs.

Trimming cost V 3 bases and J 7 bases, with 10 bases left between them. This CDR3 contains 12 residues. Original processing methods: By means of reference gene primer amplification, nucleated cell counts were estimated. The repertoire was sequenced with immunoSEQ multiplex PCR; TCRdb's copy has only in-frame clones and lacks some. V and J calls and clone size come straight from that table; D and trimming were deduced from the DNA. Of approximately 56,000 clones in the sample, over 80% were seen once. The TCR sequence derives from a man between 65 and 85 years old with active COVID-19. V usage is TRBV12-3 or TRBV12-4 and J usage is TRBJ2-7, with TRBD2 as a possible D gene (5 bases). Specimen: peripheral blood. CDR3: CASSFPTGEQYF. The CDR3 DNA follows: TGTGCCAGCAGTTTTCCTACGGGAGAGCAGTACTTC.